What follows describes a single TCR beta chain. This may be a read error: a much more frequent sequence differs by one nucleotide. Germline CDR1 is MDHEN and CDR2 is SYDVKM. The CDR3 spans 14 residues. Whole-blood samples were more than 2 ml of peripheral blood from healthy adult volunteers. The library had UMIs added by 3' ligation of an oligonucleotide to TCR cDNA. This sample stems from a study of naive and memory T cell subsets. Blood and skin TCR RNA was reverse transcribed with alpha and beta constant primers. The SP2 primer and nested alpha and beta constant region primers amplified ligated cDNA in four rounds. TCRdb processed the 5' RACE reads anew with MiXCR; each CDR3 protein has one entry. The profile shows 20,000 to 25,000 distinct CDR3 sequences, roughly 4% of them singletons.

V gene TRBV28 combines with J gene TRBJ1-5, with D possibly TRBD1 on 5 matching bases. The sequence was collected from a male donor in good health. The CDR3 loop is CASSPQRGFQPQNF. In DNA, the CDR3 is TGTGCCAGCAGTCCTCAACGGGGGTTCCAGCCCCAGAATTTT. Looking up the rest from reference TRBV28 and TRBJ1-5 gives the full variable domain: DVKVTQSSRYLVKRTGEKVFLECVQDMDHENMFWYRQDPGLGLRLIYFSYDVKMKEKGDIPEGYSVSREKKERFSLILESASTNQTSMYLCASSPQRGFQPQNFGDGTRLSIL.